This T cell receptor (beta chain) was sequenced in a study of metastatic and nonmetastatic thyroid tumors. The CDR3 runs to 15 residues. V lost 3 bases to trimming and J lost 3 bases; unmatched junction nucleotides: 3. Every patient was untreated before thyroid surgery. Original methodology: A classifier for distant metastasis in papillary thyroid cancer was constructed using CDR3 differences observed across clinicopathological groups. TCRdb recomputed clones from the PCR reads via MiXCR. These V and J calls are TCRdb output, not the study's own analysis. Here the sample spans about 47,000 clones, roughly a quarter being singletons.

The receptor was isolated from a male donor with papillary thyroid cancer or a benign thyroid nodule (not recorded which). Some clones in this sample may be carry-over from other donors' samples. The material sequenced was blood. The chain carries TRBV12-3 or TRBV12-4 and TRBJ2-1; TRBD2 matches 9 bases. CDR3 sequence (DNA): TGTGCCAGCAGTTTGGAGACTAGCGGCTACAATGAGCAGTTCTTC. The encoded protein is CASSLETSGYNEQFF.